This TCR beta chain was profiled in a study of blood T cell repertoires in COVID-19. Method: immunoSEQ multiplex PCR; TCRdb's copy keeps in-frame clones and lacks some. The sample yields over 200,000 clones, 65% to 90% seen once. Germline V lookup: CDR1 SGHTA, CDR2 FQGNSA. This CDR3 comprises 14 residues. A few counts support this clone. Relative to the germline gene, one junction end is altered; a read error may explain this. The receptor was derived from a man in his forties or fifties who had recovered from COVID-19. V gene TRBV7-2 combines with J gene TRBJ2-2; TRBD2 might be the D (5 bases). The specimen was peripheral blood. This CDR3 is CASSIAGGSRELFF. For the CDR3, the DNA is TGTGCCAGCAGCATAGCCGGAGGATCGAGGGAGCTGTTTTTT. The variable domain in full, with the rest retrieved from reference TRBV7-2 and TRBJ2-2, is GAGVSQSPSNKVTEKGKDVELRCDPISGHTALYWYRQSLGQGLEFLIYFQGNSAPDKSGLPSDRFSAERTGGSVSTLTIQRTQQEDSAVYLCASSIAGGSRELFFGEGSRLTVL.